This T cell receptor beta chain originates from a study of early T cells in non-severe SARS-CoV-2 infection. As for the study in general: Bulk RNA from unsorted whole blood was sequenced; chains were unpaired.

Researchers tagged individual cDNA molecules with unique molecular identifiers. TCRdb re-derived calls from the 5' RACE reads in MiXCR, one entry per CDR3 protein. Of more than 45,000 distinct CDR3 sequences listed, under 10% were seen once; the top ten hold 3% to 4%. The V gene's germline CDR1 is MNHNS and CDR2 SASEGT. The CDR3 sequence is 16 residues long. With V trimmed by 3 bases and J by 7 bases, 13 bases remained unmatched. Sample: whole blood. The receptor comes from an adult who was a healthcare worker with PCR-confirmed SARS-CoV-2 infection or an uninfected control (not recorded which). The V and J genes are TRBV6-1 and TRBJ1-2; 8 bases align to TRBD1. The CDR3 sequence: CASSEPQGERRGGYTF. The CDR3 DNA reads TGTGCCAGCAGTGAGCCACAGGGGGAGCGCCGGGGTGGCTACACCTTC.